These T cell receptor beta chains were read from a single sample in a study of T cell responses to AZD1222 COVID-19 vaccine. Sequencing was performed with immunoSEQ multiplex PCR; in TCRdb, only in-frame clones are kept and a portion is missing. The table lists more than 100,000 clones, roughly 90% of them singletons. The sequencing used peripheral blood, collected on day 0 of AZD1222 vaccination. The receptor source for this set is an adult in good health. The CDR3 runs from the conserved cysteine through the conserved F or W. D genes are given only for firm matches. Clone size, where shown, is once, few, many, or a class for clones that have expanded.

d_call,clone_size,v_call,j_call,cdr3_nt,cdr3_aa
TRBD1,-,TRBV9,TRBJ1-1,TGTGCCAGCAGCACCCGGACAGGGAACACTGAAGCTTTCTTT,CASSTRTGNTEAFF
-,-,TRBV6-2/TRBV6-3,TRBJ1-5,TGTGCCAGCAGCTCGGTAGGGTTCCAGCCCCAGCATTTT,CASSSVGFQPQHF
-,-,TRBV19,TRBJ2-7,TGTGCCAGTAGTGCTATAGGAAACGGGCCCCACTCCTACGAGCAGTACTTC,CASSAIGNGPHSYEQYF
-,-,TRBV6-5,TRBJ1-5,TGTGCCAGCAGTTACGGGGGTCTCCAGCCCCAGCATTTT,CASSYGGLQPQHF
-,-,TRBV7-2,TRBJ1-1,TGTGCCAGCAGCTTAGTCGGGAGCACTGAAGCTTTCTTT,CASSLVGSTEAFF
-,-,TRBV2,TRBJ1-2,TGTGCCAGCAAAAATCCACAGGAGAATCTCTTC,CASKNPQENLF
-,-,TRBV5-6,TRBJ2-7,TGTGCCAGCAGCTTTAGGACGGTCGGATGGTACGAGCAGTACTTC,CASSFRTVGWYEQYF
-,-,TRBV30,TRBJ1-3,TGTGCCTGGAGGCCGGTAAAGCGGCTTGTTGGAAACACCATATATTTT,CAWRPVKRLVGNTIYF
TRBD2,-,TRBV6-4,TRBJ2-2,TGTGCCAGCAGTGACAGCGGGGGCCCCGGGACCGGGGAGCTGTTTTTT,CASSDSGGPGTGELFF
-,-,TRBV27,TRBJ1-1,TGTGCCAGCAGTTTGGGGGGGCGAAGGACTGAAGCTTTCTTT,CASSLGGRRTEAFF
TRBD1,-,TRBV19,TRBJ2-7,TGTGCCAGTAGCCCGACAGGGACCTCCTACGAGCAGTACTTC,CASSPTGTSYEQYF
-,-,TRBV4-2,TRBJ1-2,TGTGCCAGCAGCCAAGATCCCAGGGCCCTCTATGGCTACACCTTC,CASSQDPRALYGYTF
-,few,TRBV4-1,TRBJ2-7,TGCGCCAGCAGCCAAGGGGAGTGGGGCTTCGGGGAGCAGTACTTC,CASSQGEWGFGEQYF
-,few,TRBV11-2,TRBJ1-1,TGTGCCAGCAGCAGGTACACTGAAGCTTTCTTT,CASSRYTEAFF
-,once,TRBV6-5,TRBJ2-4,TGTGCCAGCAGTTACGGTCAGGGTACGGACATTCAGTACTTC,CASSYGQGTDIQYF
-,few,TRBV6-4,TRBJ1-2,TGTGCCAGCAGAAGCTGGTCCACAGGTGGCTACACCTTC,CASRSWSTGGYTF
-,-,TRBV29-1,TRBJ1-2,TGCAGCGTTGGGGGCGCAGAAGCTAACTATGGCTACACCTTC,CSVGGAEANYGYTF
-,once,TRBV2,TRBJ1-2,TGTGCCAGCAGTGAACGCACAGGCCCTGATGGCTACACCTTC,CASSERTGPDGYTF
TRBD1,-,TRBV6-5,TRBJ1-2,TGTGCCAGCAGTTACTCCCAAGACAGGGATGAAGGCTACACCTTC,CASSYSQDRDEGYTF
-,-,TRBV4-2,TRBJ1-1,TGTGCCAGCAGCCGGATCCCTTTCAGGACTGAAGCTTTCTTT,CASSRIPFRTEAFF
-,once,TRBV9,TRBJ1-2,TGTGCCAGCAGCGGCGGAAGGATCCCAAACTATGGCTACACCTTC,CASSGGRIPNYGYTF
-,few,TRBV27,TRBJ1-2,TGTGCCAGCAGTTTATCAGGGGACTATGGCTACACCTTC,CASSLSGDYGYTF